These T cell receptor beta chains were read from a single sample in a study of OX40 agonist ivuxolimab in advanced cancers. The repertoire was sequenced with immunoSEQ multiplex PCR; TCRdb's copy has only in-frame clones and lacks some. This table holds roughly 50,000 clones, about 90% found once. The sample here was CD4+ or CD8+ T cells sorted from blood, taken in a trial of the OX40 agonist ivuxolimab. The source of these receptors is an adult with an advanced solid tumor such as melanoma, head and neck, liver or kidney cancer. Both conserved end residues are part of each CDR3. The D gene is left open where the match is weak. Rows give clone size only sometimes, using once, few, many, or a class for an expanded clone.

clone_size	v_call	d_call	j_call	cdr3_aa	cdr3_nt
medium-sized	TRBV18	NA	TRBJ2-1	CASSLRPGSGGSNEQFF	TGTGCCAGCTCATTACGACCCGGTTCAGGGGGGTCCAATGAGCAGTTCTTC
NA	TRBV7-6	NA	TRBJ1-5	CASSQAPRVPAGLTYSNQPQHF	TGTGCCAGCAGCCAGGCCCCACGCGTCCCTGCGGGACTGACATATAGCAATCAGCCCCAGCATTTT
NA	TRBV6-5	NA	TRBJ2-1	CASSYSAASYNEQFF	TGTGCCAGCAGTTACTCGGCCGCCTCCTACAATGAGCAGTTCTTC
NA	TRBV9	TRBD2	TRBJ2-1	CASSVESGSINEQFF	TGTGCCAGCAGCGTAGAAAGCGGGAGCATCAATGAGCAGTTCTTC
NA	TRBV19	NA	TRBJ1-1	CASSIGGRGNTEAFF	TGTGCCAGTAGTATAGGTGGCAGGGGAAACACTGAAGCTTTCTTT
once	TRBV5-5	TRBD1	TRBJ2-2	CASSFGQGNTGELFF	TGTGCCAGCAGCTTCGGACAGGGGAACACCGGGGAGCTGTTTTTT
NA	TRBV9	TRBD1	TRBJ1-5	CASSAQGVVDQPQHF	TGTGCCAGCAGCGCCCAGGGGGTCGTAGATCAGCCCCAGCATTTT
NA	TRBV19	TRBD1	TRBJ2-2	CASSYPTGANTGELFF	TGTGCCAGTAGTTACCCGACAGGGGCGAACACCGGGGAGCTGTTTTTT
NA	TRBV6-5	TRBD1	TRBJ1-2	CASTPGQVYGYTF	TGTGCCAGCACCCCGGGACAGGTTTATGGCTACACCTTC
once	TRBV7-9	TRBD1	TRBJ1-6	CASSTGTAIYNSPLHF	TGTGCCAGCAGCACCGGGACAGCCATCTATAATTCACCCCTCCACTTT
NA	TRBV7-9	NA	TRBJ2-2	CATPGAVTGELFF	TGTGCCACCCCGGGGGCAGTCACCGGGGAGCTGTTTTTT
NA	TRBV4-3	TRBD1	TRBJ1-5	CASSQRGTGTQPQHF	TGCGCCAGCAGCCAACGCGGGACAGGGACTCAGCCCCAGCATTTT
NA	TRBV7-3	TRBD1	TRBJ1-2	CASSLTGGSGYTF	TGTGCCAGCAGCCTAACAGGGGGTAGTGGCTACACCTTC
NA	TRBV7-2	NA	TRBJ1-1	CASSFNYGTNRLAVEAFF	TGTGCCAGCAGCTTCAACTACGGGACTAATCGGCTGGCGGTTGAAGCTTTCTTT
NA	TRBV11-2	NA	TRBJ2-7	CASSPALQGFVDEQYF	TGTGCCAGCAGCCCCGCCCTACAGGGTTTTGTCGACGAGCAGTACTTC
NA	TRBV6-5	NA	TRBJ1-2	CASIKGENYGYTF	TGTGCCAGCATAAAAGGGGAAAACTATGGCTACACCTTC
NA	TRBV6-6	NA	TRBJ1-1	CASSFRTEAFF	TGTGCCAGCAGCTTCCGCACTGAAGCTTTCTTT
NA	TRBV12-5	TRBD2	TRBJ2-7	CASGLVGTSGYYEQYF	TGTGCTAGTGGTTTGGTCGGGACTAGCGGGTACTACGAGCAGTACTTC
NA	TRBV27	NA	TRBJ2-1	CASSLSRTAPLRGEQFF	TGTGCCAGCAGTTTATCCCGGACCGCCCCTCTCCGGGGTGAGCAGTTCTTC
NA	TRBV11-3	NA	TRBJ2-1	CASSLVTSYTEQFF	TGTGCCAGCAGCTTAGTCACCTCCTACACTGAGCAGTTCTTC
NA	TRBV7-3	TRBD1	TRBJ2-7	CASGTGSNEQYF	TGTGCCAGCGGGACAGGGAGCAACGAGCAGTACTTC
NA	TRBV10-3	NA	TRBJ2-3	CAISESRHPTDTQYF	TGTGCCATCAGTGAGTCGCGCCATCCCACAGATACGCAGTATTTT
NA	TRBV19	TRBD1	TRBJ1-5	CASIRTGANQAQHF	TGTGCCAGTATCCGGACAGGGGCTAATCAGGCCCAGCATTTT
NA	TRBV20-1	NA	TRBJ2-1	CSALVRNEQFF	TGCAGTGCCCTGGTGAGGAATGAGCAGTTCTTC
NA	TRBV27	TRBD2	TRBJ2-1	CVSSLGTSGYNEQFF	TGTGTCAGCAGTTTGGGGACTAGCGGCTACAATGAGCAGTTCTTC
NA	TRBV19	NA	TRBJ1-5	CASSIWGQPQHF	TGTGCCAGTAGTATTTGGGGTCAGCCCCAGCATTTT
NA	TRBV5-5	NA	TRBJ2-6	CASSTTGYGANVLTF	TGTGCCAGCAGCACCACAGGGTACGGGGCCAACGTCCTGACTTTC
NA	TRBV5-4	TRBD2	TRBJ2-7	CASSFSGGKSSYEQYF	TGTGCCAGCAGCTTTTCCGGGGGGAAAAGCTCCTACGAGCAGTACTTC
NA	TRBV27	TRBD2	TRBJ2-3	CASSPTSGRGADTQYF	TGTGCCAGCAGCCCCACTAGCGGGAGAGGGGCAGATACGCAGTATTTT
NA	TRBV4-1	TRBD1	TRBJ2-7	CASSHRDTGAYEQYF	TGCGCCAGCAGCCATCGGGACACAGGGGCCTACGAGCAGTACTTC
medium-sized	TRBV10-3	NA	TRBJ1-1	CAIASGRVNTEAFF	TGTGCCATTGCCTCAGGACGGGTGAACACTGAAGCTTTCTTT
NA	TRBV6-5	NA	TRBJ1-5	CASRLLANGYQPQHF	TGTGCCAGCAGACTACTAGCCAACGGGTATCAGCCCCAGCATTTT
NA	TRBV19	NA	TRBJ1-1	CATGGEVNTEAFF	TGTGCCACCGGGGGGGAAGTGAACACTGAAGCTTTCTTT
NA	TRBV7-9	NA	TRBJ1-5	CASSSGPAGPIQPQHF	TGTGCCAGCAGCTCCGGGCCCGCAGGCCCTATTCAGCCCCAGCATTTT
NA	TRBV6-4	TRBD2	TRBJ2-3	CASSASGSTDTQYF	TGTGCCAGCAGTGCTAGCGGTAGCACAGATACGCAGTATTTT
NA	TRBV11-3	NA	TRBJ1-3	CASSLSVSSGNTIYF	TGTGCCAGCAGCTTAAGCGTGAGCTCTGGAAACACCATATATTTT
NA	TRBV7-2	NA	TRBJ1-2	CASSFSRGKVGYTF	TGTGCCAGCAGCTTTTCCCGGGGAAAGGTTGGCTACACCTTC
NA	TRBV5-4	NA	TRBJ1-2	CASSLATLYGYTF	TGTGCCAGCAGCTTGGCCACGTTATATGGCTACACCTTC
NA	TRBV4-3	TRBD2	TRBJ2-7	CASSQEAGGFRYEQYF	TGCGCCAGCAGCCAAGAAGCGGGAGGGTTCAGATACGAGCAGTACTTC
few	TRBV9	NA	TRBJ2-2	CASSVGGRQVTGELFF	TGTGCCAGCAGCGTAGGGGGGAGACAGGTCACCGGGGAGCTGTTTTTT
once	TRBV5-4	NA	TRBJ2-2	CASSLPGELFF	TGTGCCAGCAGCCTCCCCGGGGAGCTGTTTTTT
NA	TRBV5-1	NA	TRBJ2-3	CASSLDGGPGGRADTQYF	TGCGCCAGCAGCTTGGACGGGGGGCCAGGGGGCAGGGCAGATACGCAGTATTTT